This T cell receptor (beta chain) was identified in a study of OX40 agonist ivuxolimab in advanced cancers. Study overall: Enrolled patients in dose escalation had cancers that were hepatocellular carcinoma, melanoma, renal cell or head and neck cancer. One hepatocellular carcinoma and a couple of cutaneous melanoma patients partially responded. Participants could have had prior anti-PD-1, anti-PD-L1 or anti-CTLA-4 therapy, and roughly 40% had some.

Here immunoSEQ multiplex PCR was the method, and the copy in TCRdb shows in-frame clones only, minus some. This sample has roughly 60,000 clones, with around 85% found just once. Germline V lookup: CDR1 SGHRS, CDR2 YFSETQ. After removal of 4 bases from V and 8 bases from J, the junction contained 14 bases not matched to a gene. This CDR3 has 16 amino acids. Worth noting for this clone: Antigen specificity is unknown.

General study points: Among expanded peripheral T cells, antigen specificity went undetermined.

The chain uses TRBV5-1 and TRBJ2-1, with TRBD1 matching 8 bases. This receptor was identified in an adult with an advanced solid tumor such as melanoma, head and neck, liver or kidney cancer. Sample: CD4+ or CD8+ T cells sorted from blood, taken in a trial of the OX40 agonist ivuxolimab. CDR3 residues: CASSRAGGRPVYEQFF. The CDR3 coding sequence is TGCGCCAGCAGCAGAGCAGGGGGCCGACCTGTCTATGAGCAGTTCTTC.